One sample yielded the 11 T cell receptor beta chains listed below, sequenced in a study of T-cell reconstitution after alpha-beta-depleted transplantation in children. The TCRbeta library was prepared with unique molecular identifiers. One entry per CDR3 protein results from TCRdb running MiXCR on the PCR reads. The sample includes hundreds of thousands of distinct CDR3 sequences, 10% seen only once; the top ten take around 7.6%. Sequences were derived from PBMCs, sampled before TCRalphabeta/CD19-depleted stem cell transplant. The receptors shown here come from a boy under two years old with acute myeloid leukemia, due to receive a stem cell transplant.

The sample holds many counts of this clonotype. The CDR3 coding sequence is TGTGCCAGCAGTGTAGAGGGGACGGGCAATCAGCCCCAGCATTTT. This gives the protein CASSVEGTGNQPQHF. V and J are TRBV2 and TRBJ1-5, with D possibly TRBD1 on 5 matching bases. V was pared by 4 bases and J by 2 bases, with 12 bases between. The germline V gene encodes CDR1 SNHLY and CDR2 FYNNEI. There are 15 residues in the CDR3.

This clonotype was recorded many times. CDR3 loop: CASSPDREPQETQYF. The CDR3 DNA sequence: TGTGCCAGCAGTCCGGACAGGGAACCCCAAGAGACCCAGTACTTC. The chain uses TRBV12-3 or TRBV12-4 and TRBJ2-5, with TRBD1 identical over 8 bases. With 5 bases clipped from V and 1 base from J, the junction kept 6 bases outside the gene matches. This CDR3 spans 15 amino acids.

In its sample, this clonotype was seen many times. CDR3 residues: CATSDFGRGVSYNEQFF. The CDR3 bases are TGTGCCACCAGTGATTTCGGTCGCGGGGTGTCCTACAATGAGCAGTTCTTC. The chain links TRBV24-1 to TRBJ2-1; weak D call: TRBD2 (6 bases). Between the trimmed V and J ends, which lost 1 base and 1 base, there was a span of 13 bases. The germline CDR1 and CDR2 sequences are KGHDR and SFDVKD. The CDR3 consists of 17 residues.

This clonotype was observed many times. The chain uses TRBV10-3 and TRBJ2-7; 9 bases agree with TRBD1. The CDR3 runs to 15 residues. Trimming took 4 bases from V and 6 from J; bases not matched to a gene: 10. The germline V gene encodes CDR1 ENHRY and CDR2 SYGVKD. CDR3 nucleotides: TGTGCCATCAGTGTGTCCCAGACAGGGGGGAGCGAGCAGTACTTC. Translated: CAISVSQTGGSEQYF.

The sample holds many counts of this clonotype. The chain carries TRBV21-1 and TRBJ2-4; TRBD2, the table's D call, was not compared with the DNA. TRBV21-1 is recorded as a pseudogene. This CDR3 contains 16 residues. The CDR3 DNA reads as TGTGCCAGCAGCTTACCTGAGAGGGATAACCAAAACATTCAGTACTTC. This codes for CASSLPERDNQNIQYF.

The genes are TRBV5-1 and TRBJ1-1; D is unresolved. V was trimmed by 0 bases and J by 5 bases, leaving 2 bases between them. Germline assignment: CDR1 SGHRS and CDR2 YFSETQ. The CDR3 is made up of 11 amino acids. CDR3: CASSLETEAFF. The CDR3 DNA follows: TGCGCCAGCAGCTTGGAGACTGAAGCTTTCTTT.

In its sample, this clonotype was seen many times. The rearrangement joins TRBV6-2 or TRBV6-3 to TRBJ2-7; 7 bases are shared with TRBD2. Germline V gene data show CDR1 as MNHEY and CDR2 as SVGEGT. Losses at the gene ends were 6 bases for V and 0 bases for J; bases not matched to a gene: 2. The CDR3 consists of 13 residues. CDR3: CASRRTSSYEQYF. The CDR3 bases are TGTGCCAGCAGGCGGACTAGCTCCTACGAGCAGTACTTC.

J is TRBJ1-5 and V is TRBV19, with 8 bases matching TRBD1. Per the germline V gene, CDR1 is LNHDA and CDR2 is SQIVND (reference sequence). This CDR3 region has 14 residues. V was pared by 3 bases and J by 4 bases, with 2 bases of the junction left unmatched. CDR3 residues: CASSIRTGNQPQHF. The CDR3 DNA sequence: TGTGCCAGTAGTATTAGGACAGGGAATCAGCCCCAGCATTTT.

This clonotype came up many times. The chain links TRBV6-1 to TRBJ1-3, with no clear D. The CDR3 has 14 amino acids. Germline CDR1 MNHNS, CDR2 SASEGT. Trimming removed 4 bases from V and 0 bases from J, with 7 bases in between. The CDR3 DNA sequence: TGTGCCAGCAGTGTTGGCCCCTCTGGAAACACCATATATTTT. It codes for CASSVGPSGNTIYF.

This clonotype was detected many times. The chain carries TRBV7-9 and TRBJ1-5; 8 nucleotides agree with TRBD1. Germline V gene lookup returns CDR1 SEHNR and CDR2 FQNEAQ (reference sequence). The CDR3 extends over 16 amino acids. Losses at the gene ends were 1 base for V and 4 bases for J; bases not matched to a gene: 6. The CDR3 DNA sequence: TGTGCCAGCAGCTTAGGAGCCGGGGACAGGAATCAGCCCCAGCATTTT. Translating it yields CASSLGAGDRNQPQHF. Together with reference TRBV7-9 and TRBJ1-5, the CDR3 gives the full variable domain: DTGVSQNPRHKITKRGQNVTFRCDPISEHNRLYWYRQTLGQGPEFLTYFQNEAQLEKSRLLSDRFSAERPKGSFSTLEIQRTEQGDSAMYLCASSLGAGDRNQPQHFGDGTRLSIL.

This clonotype came up once. V and J are TRBV18 and TRBJ1-1; tentative D call: TRBD1 (6 bases). This CDR3 has 14 amino acids. CDR1 KGHSH and CDR2 LQKENI come from the germline V gene. Trimming cost V 6 bases and J 0 bases, with 11 bases left between them. CDR3 protein: CASSPDRMNTEAFF. In DNA, the CDR3 is TGTGCCAGCTCCCCCGACAGGATGAACACTGAAGCTTTCTTT.